This T cell receptor (beta chain) came from a study of metastatic and nonmetastatic thyroid tumors. Study-level information: For malignant and benign thyroid patients, tumor or nodule tissue and blood were the sources whose repertoires were compared.

Study processing details: A distant-metastasis classifier for papillary thyroid cancer was built using CDR3 differences across clinicopathological groups. TCRdb re-clonotyped the PCR reads through MiXCR. The V and J calls were determined by TCRdb, not by the authors. Altogether about 16,000 clones are present, 30% to 40% being singletons, with the ten largest covering under 12%. A note on this clone: The antigen remains undetermined.

Between the trimmed V and J ends, which lost 3 bases and 4 bases, there was a span of 22 bases. The CDR3 extends over 19 amino acids. CDR1 SGHAT and CDR2 FQDESV come from the germline V gene (reference sequence). All patients were untreated before thyroid surgery. Findings and limits, study-wide: Malignant tumors reportedly showed significantly higher TCR beta diversity than benign nodules in both blood and tumor.

The TCR was taken from a female donor with papillary thyroid cancer or a benign thyroid nodule (not recorded which). Some clones in this sample may be carry-over from other donors' samples. J is TRBJ1-6 and V is TRBV11-1; weak D call: TRBD1 (5 bases). The specimen sequenced was blood. This chain's CDR3 is CASSLRSLRGPRYNSPLHF. CDR3 coding DNA: TGTGCCAGCAGCTTGCGAAGTTTAAGGGGTCCGAGGTATAATTCACCCCTCCACTTT.